These T cell receptor beta chains were read from a single sample in a study of identical twins. TCRdb used MiXCR to reprocess the 5' RACE reads, holding one entry per CDR3 protein. The table has some 760,000 distinct CDR3 sequences, roughly 18% seen once. These data were likewise used in another study, on T cells expressing NK-cell markers.

Sequenced material: PBMCs. The receptor source for this set is a woman aged 18-29 years in good health. The CDR3 runs from the conserved cysteine through the conserved F or W.

TRBV6-1,TRBJ1-5,CAIQEVNDNQPQHF
TRBV20-1,TRBJ2-7,CSARDQRRVLSYEQYF
TRBV5-1,TRBJ2-2,CASSLPGASTGELFF
TRBV3-1,TRBJ2-7,CASSQEAGTTIYEQYF
TRBV10-1,TRBJ1-1,CASSESKRARTEAFF
TRBV6-2/TRBV6-3,TRBJ1-6,CASSWTENSPLHF
TRBV20-1,TRBJ2-3,CSTKRAGGTDTQYF
TRBV12-5,TRBJ2-1,CASEGTANEQFF
TRBV3-1,TRBJ2-2,CASSSVIPGELFF
TRBV29-1,TRBJ2-7,CSVETVDRAYEQYF
TRBV27,TRBJ2-3,CASTHGPTQYF
TRBV2,TRBJ2-3,CASRQGADTQYF
TRBV29-1,TRBJ2-3,CSVEPRGSSLDTQYF
TRBV28,TRBJ2-7,CASSTTSGEQYF
TRBV27,TRBJ1-2,CASQGSGAYGYTF
TRBV5-1,TRBJ1-1,CASSLFGTDEAFF
TRBV10-2,TRBJ2-3,CASSPLAANTDTQYF
TRBV20-1,TRBJ2-1,CSAPPLTSGREQFF
TRBV21-1,TRBJ2-7,CASSKRDRARGFGYEQYF
TRBV4-3,TRBJ1-2,CASSPMDRAQPNYGYTF
TRBV7-9,TRBJ1-2,CASSLEPYGYTF
TRBV7-2,TRBJ2-3,CASSVQSTDTQYF
TRBV5-1,TRBJ2-3,CASSLEVGVGTQYF
TRBV12-3/TRBV12-4,TRBJ1-2,CASSSPDRRGDGYTF
TRBV20-1,TRBJ2-1,CSVKVNNEQFF
TRBV12-3/TRBV12-4,TRBJ2-1,CASSLHLF
TRBV10-3,TRBJ2-2,CAISDGGLDTGELFF
TRBV2,TRBJ2-5,CASKSGALRGTQYF
TRBV5-1,TRBJ2-1,CASSLWRQTSSYNEQFF
TRBV27,TRBJ2-7,CASSLVRTAYEQYF
TRBV19,TRBJ2-6,CASSIVRPSGANVLTF
TRBV5-1,TRBJ1-5,CASSLEGTWGAQHF
TRBV12-3/TRBV12-4,TRBJ2-3,CASSLRLAGSTDTQYF
TRBV24-1,TRBJ2-3,CATSDSRDSTDTQYF
TRBV6-5,TRBJ1-2,CASSYGPPGIGGYTF
TRBV12-3/TRBV12-4,TRBJ1-2,CASSLGPPGANYGYTF
TRBV12-3/TRBV12-4,TRBJ1-5,CASSLGAGNRAYQPQHF
TRBV12-3/TRBV12-4,TRBJ1-4,CASSLVRWDEKLFF
TRBV5-6,TRBJ1-1,CASSLDPTGTVKRGAFF
TRBV6-1,TRBJ1-3,CASSRGQPSGNTIYF
TRBV12-5,TRBJ2-7,CASGSGPGEQYF
TRBV6-5,TRBJ2-2,CASKFPTGELFF
TRBV7-8,TRBJ2-3,CASSLDITSADTQYF
TRBV2,TRBJ2-5,CASSEMLETQYF
TRBV11-2,TRBJ2-3,CASTSRAGPGAGSDTQYF
TRBV7-8,TRBJ1-2,CASSPPGRGQGNGYTF
TRBV3-1,TRBJ2-1,CASSLLVGINEQFF
TRBV15,TRBJ1-6,CATSTDRGVKSPLHF
TRBV15,TRBJ2-5,CATRTTGRETQYF
TRBV5-1,TRBJ1-1,CASSLAGDILPYGAFF
TRBV7-3,TRBJ1-1,CASSLDRWSTEAFF
TRBV5-1,TRBJ2-7,CASSLGGGANYEQYF
TRBV7-2,TRBJ2-1,CASRKPTGGEQFF
TRBV12-3/TRBV12-4,TRBJ1-4,CASSFVGTGGGKLFF
TRBV6-5,TRBJ1-1,CASSSTRGAEAFF
TRBV10-2,TRBJ2-5,CASSWDSVGGTQYF
TRBV11-2,TRBJ2-7,CASRSTGITVQYF